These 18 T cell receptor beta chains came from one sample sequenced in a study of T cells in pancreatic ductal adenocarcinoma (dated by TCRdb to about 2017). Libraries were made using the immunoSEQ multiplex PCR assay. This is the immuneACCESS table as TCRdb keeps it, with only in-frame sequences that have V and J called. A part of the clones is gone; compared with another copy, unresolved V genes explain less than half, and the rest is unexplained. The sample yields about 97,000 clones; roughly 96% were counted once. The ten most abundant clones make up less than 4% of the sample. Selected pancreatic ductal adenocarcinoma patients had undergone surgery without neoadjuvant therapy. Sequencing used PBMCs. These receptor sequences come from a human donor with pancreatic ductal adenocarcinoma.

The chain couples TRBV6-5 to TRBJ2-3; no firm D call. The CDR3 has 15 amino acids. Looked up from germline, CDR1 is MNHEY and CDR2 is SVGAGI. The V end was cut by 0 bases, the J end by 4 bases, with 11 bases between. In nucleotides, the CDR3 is TGTGCCAGCAGTTACTCGTCGCTAGGATCAGATACGCAGTATTTT. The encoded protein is CASSYSSLGSDTQYF.

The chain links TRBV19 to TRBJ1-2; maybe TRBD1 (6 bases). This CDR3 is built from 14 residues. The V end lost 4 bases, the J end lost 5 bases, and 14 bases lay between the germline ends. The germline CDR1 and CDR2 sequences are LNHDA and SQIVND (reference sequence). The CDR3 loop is CASSTPWTEYGYTF. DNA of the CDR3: TGTGCCAGTAGTACCCCTTGGACAGAATATGGCTACACCTTC.

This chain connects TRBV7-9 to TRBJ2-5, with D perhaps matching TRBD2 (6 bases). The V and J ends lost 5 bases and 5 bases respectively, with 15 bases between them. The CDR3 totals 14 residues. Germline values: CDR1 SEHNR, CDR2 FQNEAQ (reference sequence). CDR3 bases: TGTGCCAGCAGCCGGGACCCGGCGGGGGAGACCCAGTACTTC. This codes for CASSRDPAGETQYF.

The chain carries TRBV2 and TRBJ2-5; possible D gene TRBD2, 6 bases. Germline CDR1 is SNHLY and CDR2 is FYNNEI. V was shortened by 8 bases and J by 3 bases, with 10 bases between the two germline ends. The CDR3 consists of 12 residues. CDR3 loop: CASAGLEETQYF. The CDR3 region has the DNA TGTGCCAGCGCGGGACTGGAAGAGACCCAGTACTTC.

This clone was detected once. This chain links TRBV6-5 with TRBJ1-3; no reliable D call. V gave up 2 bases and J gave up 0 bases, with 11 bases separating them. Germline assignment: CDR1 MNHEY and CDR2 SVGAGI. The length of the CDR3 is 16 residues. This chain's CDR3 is CASSYDLFSSGNTIYF. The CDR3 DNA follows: TGTGCCAGCAGTTACGATCTCTTTAGCTCTGGAAACACCATATATTTT.

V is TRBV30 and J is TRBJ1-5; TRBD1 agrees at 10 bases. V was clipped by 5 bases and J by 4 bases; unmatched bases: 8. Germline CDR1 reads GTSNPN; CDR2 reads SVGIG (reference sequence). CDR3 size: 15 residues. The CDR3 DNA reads TGTGCCTGGGAGTCTCCGGGACAGGGGAATCAGCCCCAGCATTTT. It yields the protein CAWESPGQGNQPQHF.

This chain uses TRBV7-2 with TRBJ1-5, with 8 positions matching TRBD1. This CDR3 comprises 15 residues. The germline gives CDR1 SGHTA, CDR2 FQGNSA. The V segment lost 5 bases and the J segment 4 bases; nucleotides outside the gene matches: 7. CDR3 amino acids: CASSSGRDRNQPQHF. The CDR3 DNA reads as TGTGCCAGCAGCAGCGGCCGGGACAGGAATCAGCCCCAGCATTTT.

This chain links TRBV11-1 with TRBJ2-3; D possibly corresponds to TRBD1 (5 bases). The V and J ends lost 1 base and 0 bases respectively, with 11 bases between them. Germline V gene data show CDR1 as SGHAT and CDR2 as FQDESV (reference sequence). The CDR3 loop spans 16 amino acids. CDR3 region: CASSLVRTTSTDTQYF. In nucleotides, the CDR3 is TGTGCCAGCAGCTTAGTCCGGACAACTAGCACAGATACGCAGTATTTT.

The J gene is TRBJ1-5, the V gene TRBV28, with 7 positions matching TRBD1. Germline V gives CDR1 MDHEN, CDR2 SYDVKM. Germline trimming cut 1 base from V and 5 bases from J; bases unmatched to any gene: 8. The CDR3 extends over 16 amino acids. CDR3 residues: CASSLSQGPIYQPQHF. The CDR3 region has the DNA TGTGCCAGCAGTTTATCACAGGGGCCTATATATCAGCCCCAGCATTTT.

In DNA form, the CDR3 reads TGCGCCAGCAGCCTTCGGATGGGGAGCGGGCTACACGAGCAGTACTTC. This sequence encodes CASSLRMGSGLHEQYF. The J gene is TRBJ2-7, the V gene TRBV5-1, with D perhaps TRBD2 (6 bases). The length of the CDR3 is 16 residues. Germline V lookup: CDR1 SGHRS, CDR2 YFSETQ. Trimming pared 4 bases from V and 5 bases from J, leaving 22 bases between.

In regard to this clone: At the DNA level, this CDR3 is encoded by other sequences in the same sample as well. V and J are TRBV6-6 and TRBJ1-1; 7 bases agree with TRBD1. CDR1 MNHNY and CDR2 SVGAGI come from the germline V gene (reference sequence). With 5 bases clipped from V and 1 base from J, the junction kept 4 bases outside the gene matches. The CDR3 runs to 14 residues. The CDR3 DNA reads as TGTGCCAGCAGTCCCGGACAGGCGAACACTGAAGCTTTCTTT. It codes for CASSPGQANTEAFF.

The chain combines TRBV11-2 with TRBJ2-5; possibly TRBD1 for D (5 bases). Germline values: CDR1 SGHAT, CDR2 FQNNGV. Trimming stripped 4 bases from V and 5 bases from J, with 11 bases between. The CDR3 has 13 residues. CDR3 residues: CASSSQGQETQYF. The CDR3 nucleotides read TGTGCCAGCAGCTCTCAGGGTCAGGAGACCCAGTACTTC. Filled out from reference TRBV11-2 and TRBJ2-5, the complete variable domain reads EAGVAQSPRYKIIEKRQSVAFWCNPISGHATLYWYQQILGQGPKLLIQFQNNGVVDDSQLPKDRFSAERLKGVDSTLKIQPAKLEDSAVYLCASSSQGQETQYFGPGTRLLVL.

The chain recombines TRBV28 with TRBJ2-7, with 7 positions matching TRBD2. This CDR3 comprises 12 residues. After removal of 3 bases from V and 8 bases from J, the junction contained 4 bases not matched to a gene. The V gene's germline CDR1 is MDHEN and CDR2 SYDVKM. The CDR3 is CASSFGGVQQYF. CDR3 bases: TGTGCCAGCAGTTTTGGGGGGGTTCAGCAGTACTTC.

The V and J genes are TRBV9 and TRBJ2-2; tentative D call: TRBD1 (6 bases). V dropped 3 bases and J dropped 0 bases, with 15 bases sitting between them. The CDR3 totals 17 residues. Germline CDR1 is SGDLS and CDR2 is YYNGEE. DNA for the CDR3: TGTGCCAGCAGCGGAGCCAGGGGAAGACCGAACACCGGGGAGCTGTTTTTT. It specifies CASSGARGRPNTGELFF.

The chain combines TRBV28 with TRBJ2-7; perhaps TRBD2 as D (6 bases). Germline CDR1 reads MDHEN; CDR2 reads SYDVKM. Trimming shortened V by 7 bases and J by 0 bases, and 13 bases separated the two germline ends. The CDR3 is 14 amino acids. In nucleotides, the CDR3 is TGTGCCAGCATAACCGGGGGTGACTCCTACGAGCAGTACTTC. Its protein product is CASITGGDSYEQYF.

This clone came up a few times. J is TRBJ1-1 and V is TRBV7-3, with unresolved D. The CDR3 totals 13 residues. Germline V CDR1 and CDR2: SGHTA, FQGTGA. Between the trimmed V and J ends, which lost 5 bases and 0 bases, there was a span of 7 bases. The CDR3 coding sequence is TGTGCCAGCAGCGCCTATGTGAACACTGAAGCTTTCTTT. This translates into CASSAYVNTEAFF.

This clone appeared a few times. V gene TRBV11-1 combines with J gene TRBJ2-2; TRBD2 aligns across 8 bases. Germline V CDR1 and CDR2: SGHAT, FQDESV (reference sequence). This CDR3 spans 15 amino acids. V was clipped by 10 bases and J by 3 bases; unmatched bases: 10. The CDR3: CATGGSGTDTGELFF. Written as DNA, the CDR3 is TGTGCCACCGGGGGTAGCGGGACTGACACCGGGGAGCTGTTTTTT.

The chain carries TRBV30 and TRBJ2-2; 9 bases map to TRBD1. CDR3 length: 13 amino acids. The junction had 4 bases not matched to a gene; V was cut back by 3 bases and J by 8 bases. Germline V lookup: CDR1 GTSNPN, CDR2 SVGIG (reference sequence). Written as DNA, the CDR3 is TGTGCCTGGAGGGAACAGGGGGCGGGGGAGCTGTTTTTT. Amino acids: CAWREQGAGELFF.